These 18 T cell receptor beta chains originate from one sample sequenced in a study of blood T cell repertoires in COVID-19. Sequencing used immunoSEQ multiplex PCR; TCRdb keeps in-frame clones, though not all of them. Of under 300,000 clones listed, 70% to 90% were seen once; the top ten hold 12%. The specimen was peripheral blood. The receptors were gathered from a woman younger than 45 with COVID-19, enrolled during active disease.

This clone has more than one count but fewer than ten. This chain uses TRBV27 with TRBJ2-7, with 11 positions matching TRBD2. Unmatched junction bases numbered 8, after V lost 2 bases and J lost 5 bases. There are 16 residues in the CDR3. Germline lookup yields CDR1 MNHEY and CDR2 SMNVEV (reference sequence). CDR3 in amino acids: CASSLVLAGGLDEQYF. CDR3 DNA: TGTGCCAGCAGTTTAGTCCTAGCGGGGGGTTTGGACGAGCAGTACTTC.

J is TRBJ1-1 and V is TRBV5-4; no firm D call. V lost 4 bases and J lost 3, with 10 bases in between. Per the germline V gene, CDR1 is SGHNT and CDR2 is YYREEE (reference sequence). CDR3 length: 13 residues. CDR3 nucleotide sequence: TGTGCCAGCAGCAGCTGGAGTTACACTGAAGCTTTCTTT. It codes for CASSSWSYTEAFF.

This clone appeared a few times. The V and J genes are TRBV7-9 and TRBJ1-1; unclear D gene. The CDR3 consists of 13 residues. Germline V gene data show CDR1 as SEHNR and CDR2 as FQNEAQ (reference sequence). Trimming left V 3 bases short and J 6 bases short, with 11 bases between. The CDR3 sequence: CASSFGSRPEAFF. CDR3 coding DNA: TGTGCCAGCAGCTTCGGGTCTCGGCCTGAAGCTTTCTTT.

V is TRBV5-1 and J is TRBJ1-3; TRBD1 agrees at 7 bases. V lost 4 bases to trimming and J lost 2 bases; unmatched junction nucleotides: 15. The CDR3 has 18 amino acids. The germline CDR1 and CDR2 sequences are SGHRS and YFSETQ. This CDR3 reads CASSLGTAPWTTGNTIYF. The DNA of the CDR3 is TGCGCCAGCAGCCTAGGGACAGCCCCATGGACTACTGGAAACACCATATATTTT.

J is TRBJ1-5 and V is TRBV5-6, with D uncertain. V dropped 1 base and J dropped 1 base, with 3 bases sitting between them. The CDR3 sequence is 13 residues long. Germline V gene sequence: CDR1 SGHDT, CDR2 YYEEEE. The CDR3 nucleotides are TGTGCCAGCAGCTTGAGCAGCAATCAGCCCCAGCATTTT. Translated: CASSLSSNQPQHF.

The rearrangement links TRBV2 to TRBJ2-7, with 7 nucleotides matching TRBD1. The V and J ends lost 8 bases and 6 bases, in that order; junction bases with no gene match: 4. From germline, CDR1 is SNHLY and CDR2 FYNNEI. This CDR3 comprises 11 residues. The CDR3 nucleotides read TGTGCCAGCCAGGCAGGGGGCGAGCAGTACTTC. Residues: CASQAGGEQYF.

The CDR3 DNA reads as TGTGCCAGCAGCTCCCTACCCGGGACAGCCACCTACGAGCAGTACTTC. Amino acids: CASSSLPGTATYEQYF. The rearrangement links TRBV7-9 to TRBJ2-7; 7 bases match TRBD1. Per germline, CDR1 SEHNR and CDR2 FQNEAQ (reference sequence). V was pared by 4 bases and J by 2 bases, with 11 bases of the junction left unmatched. This CDR3 contains 16 residues.

This clone was counted once. J is TRBJ1-1 and V is TRBV29-1; 7 nucleotides align to TRBD1. V was pared by 2 bases and J by 2 bases, with 11 bases of the junction left unmatched. Germline V CDR1 and CDR2: SQVTM, ANQGSEA. CDR3 size: 16 residues. The CDR3 loop reads CSVERAPGQLNTEAFF. The CDR3 DNA sequence: TGCAGCGTTGAACGGGCGCCGGGACAGCTTAACACTGAAGCTTTCTTT.

This clone was detected once. The chain has TRBV7-6 and TRBJ2-2; the D gene is possibly TRBD2 (5 bases). The CDR3 spans 15 residues. Germline V gene lookup returns CDR1 SGHVS and CDR2 FNYEAQ. The germline V and J ends were trimmed by 5 bases and 6 bases, with 16 bases remaining between them. The CDR3 nucleotides are TGTGCCAGCAGCCCTCCGGGGTCGAGCCCCGGGGAGCTGTTTTTT. It specifies CASSPPGSSPGELFF.

This clone showed up just once. This chain links TRBV5-1 with TRBJ2-3, with a weak D call TRBD2 (5 bases). The V gene's germline CDR1 is SGHRS and CDR2 YFSETQ. Between the trimmed V and J ends, which lost 8 bases and 2 bases, there was a span of 15 bases. The CDR3 loop spans 14 amino acids. In nucleotides, the CDR3 is TGCGCCAGTACGACTCGGGGATTCACAGATACGCAGTATTTT. Translating it yields CASTTRGFTDTQYF.

This chain joins TRBV6-5 and TRBJ2-5; 8 nucleotides agree with TRBD2. In germline, CDR1 is MNHEY, CDR2 SVGAGI. The V gene end was trimmed by 4 bases and the J gene end by 6 bases; junction bases not matched to a gene: 13. CDR3 length equals 16 residues. CDR3 in DNA: TGTGCCAGCAGTTCCATTCCCGGGGGGGCCTCCCAGACCCAGTACTTC. Translation: CASSSIPGGASQTQYF.

V is TRBV5-5 and J is TRBJ2-1; 7 nucleotides line up with TRBD2. CDR1 SGHKS and CDR2 YYEKEE come from the germline V gene (reference sequence). V shed 4 bases and J 0 bases; nucleotides not matched to a gene: 10. The CDR3 extends over 17 amino acids. For the CDR3, the DNA is TGTGCCAGCAGCCCGCAACTAGCGAGGAGCTCCTACAATGAGCAGTTCTTC. It specifies CASSPQLARSSYNEQFF.

This rearrangement joins TRBV11-2 to TRBJ2-5; 8 positions match TRBD1. V lost 3 bases to trimming and J lost 4 bases; unmatched junction nucleotides: 7. The CDR3 runs to 15 residues. Germline V gene lookup returns CDR1 SGHAT and CDR2 FQNNGV. CDR3: CASSLAGTGPETQYF. The CDR3 nucleotides are TGTGCCAGCAGCTTGGCGGGGACAGGCCCAGAGACCCAGTACTTC.

This chain links TRBV9 with TRBJ2-5; the match to TRBD1 covers 8 bases. The CDR3 spans 18 residues. Germline V gene lookup returns CDR1 SGDLS and CDR2 YYNGEE. J was trimmed by 5 bases and V by 0 bases; bases with no gene match: 15. As DNA, the CDR3 is TGTGCCAGCAGCGTAGCACCCCCCCTAACAGGGGGGTATGAGACCCAGTACTTC. It codes for CASSVAPPLTGGYETQYF.

The CDR3 bases are TGCGCCAGCAGCCCTAGCACAGATACGCAGTATTTT. Translation: CASSPSTDTQYF. The V and J genes are TRBV10-1 and TRBJ2-3, with D unclear. Germline CDR1 and CDR2: WNHNN and SYGVQD (reference sequence). Trimming took 6 bases from V and 0 from J, leaving 4 bases between them. This CDR3 has 12 amino acids.

This clone was picked up a small number of times. The genes are TRBV10-2 and TRBJ1-5; D gene unclear. Germline V CDR1 and CDR2: WSHSY, SAAADI. This CDR3 region has 17 residues. The V gene lost 6 bases and the J gene lost 0 bases, with 18 bases spanning the gap. The CDR3 DNA reads as TGCGCCAGCAGCCATATTTTGACCGGGGATAGCAATCAGCCCCAGCATTTT. Translating it yields CASSHILTGDSNQPQHF.

Only a few counts were recorded for this clone. This chain connects TRBV23-1 to TRBJ1-6; possibly TRBD1 for D (6 bases). TRBV23-1 is assigned to the ORF class and has an uncertain function. The CDR3 runs to 17 residues. V lost 2 bases to trimming and J lost 0 bases, with 11 bases between them. The CDR3 DNA reads TGCGCCAGCAGTCAACTCGGACAGAGCTCCTATAATTCACCCCTCCACTTT. Translating it yields CASSQLGQSSYNSPLHF.

The chain uses TRBV5-6 and TRBJ2-4; possibly TRBD1 for D (6 bases). Per germline, CDR1 SGHDT and CDR2 YYEEEE. The CDR3 runs to 13 residues. Deletions cut 4 bases from V and 6 bases from J, with 11 bases between. CDR3 bases: TGTGCCAGCAGCGGATGGGACACAAACATTCAGTACTTC. This translates into CASSGWDTNIQYF.